A selection of T cell receptor beta chains follows, all from one sample in a study of B cell selection in AIRE deficiency. Generated by immunoSEQ multiplex PCR, the TCRdb table keeps only in-frame clones and is missing some. The sample consists of about 21,000 clones, about 95% of them appearing once. The source material was Tregs sorted from PBMCs. These receptors came from a human donor with AIRE deficiency. Each CDR3 is given with its conserved first and last residue. A D gene is named only where the DNA matches it firmly. Only some rows state a clone size, as once, few, many or a class for expanded clones.

TRBD1	TRBV27	TRBJ2-1	.	CASSTTGTAYNEQFF	TGTGCCAGCAGTACAACCGGGACAGCCTACAATGAGCAGTTCTTC
TRBD1	TRBV30	TRBJ1-4	.	CAWSAQGALGEKLFF	TGTGCCTGGAGTGCACAGGGGGCATTGGGTGAAAAACTGTTTTTT
.	TRBV7-3	TRBJ2-3	.	CASSLSWDGLWDTQYF	TGTGCCAGCAGCTTAAGTTGGGACGGACTGTGGGATACGCAGTATTTT
.	TRBV28	TRBJ2-7	.	CASSSVEYRENKILYEQYF	TGTGCCAGCAGTTCTGTAGAATACCGGGAGAATAAGATCCTCTACGAGCAGTACTTC
.	TRBV10-3	TRBJ2-2	.	CAISDGHNTGELFF	TGTGCCATCAGTGATGGGCATAACACCGGGGAGCTGTTTTTT
TRBD1	TRBV4-3	TRBJ2-1	.	CASSQDLGTGVFF	TGCGCCAGCAGCCAAGATTTGGGGACAGGGGTGTTCTTC
TRBD1	TRBV11-2	TRBJ2-6	.	CASRGQGGRFSGANVLTF	TGTGCCAGCAGGGGACAGGGGGGGCGCTTTTCTGGGGCCAACGTCCTGACTTTC
TRBD2	TRBV15	TRBJ2-7	.	CATSRAATSGSLF	TGTGCCACCAGCAGAGCGGCGACTAGCGGGAGCTTATTC
.	TRBV28	TRBJ1-1	.	CASSAYTEAFF	TGTGCCAGCAGCGCTTACACTGAAGCTTTCTTT
.	TRBV4-1	TRBJ2-5	once	CASSQPGLQETQYF	TGCGCCAGCAGCCAGCCGGGACTGCAAGAGACCCAGTACTTC
TRBD1	TRBV2	TRBJ2-5	.	CAIGQGNEETQYF	TGTGCCATCGGACAGGGTAACGAAGAGACCCAGTACTTC
.	TRBV11-3	TRBJ2-7	once	CASSLSSYEQYF	TGTGCCAGCAGCCTAAGCTCCTACGAGCAGTACTTC
.	TRBV5-6	TRBJ2-1	.	CASSYLIDGNEQFF	TGTGCCAGCTCCTACCTTATTGACGGCAATGAGCAGTTCTTC
TRBD2	TRBV28	TRBJ2-3	.	CASRQAGTDFFSDTQYF	TGTGCCAGCAGGCAAGCGGGGACGGATTTTTTCTCAGATACGCAGTATTTT
.	TRBV9	TRBJ2-7	.	CASSVLGSGHEQYF	TGTGCCAGCAGCGTCCTAGGGTCAGGCCACGAGCAGTACTTC
.	TRBV6-5	TRBJ2-7	.	CASSYSATTLYEQYF	TGTGCCAGCAGTTACTCGGCTACGACACTCTACGAGCAGTACTTC
TRBD2	TRBV11-2	TRBJ2-3	.	CASSAIAGVYSDTQYF	TGTGCCAGCAGCGCGATAGCGGGAGTGTATTCAGATACGCAGTATTTT
.	TRBV5-4	TRBJ2-7	.	CASSLAGRYEQYF	TGTGCCAGCAGCTTGGCAGGGAGATACGAGCAGTACTTC
.	TRBV7-3	TRBJ2-7	once	CASSLQPSGRSEQYF	TGTGCCAGCAGCTTACAACCCAGCGGGCGTTCCGAGCAGTACTTC
.	TRBV7-9	TRBJ1-4	.	CASSPTGRVGNEKLFF	TGTGCCAGCAGCCCTACCGGGCGCGTCGGGAATGAAAAACTGTTTTTT
TRBD2	TRBV5-6	TRBJ2-5	.	CASSPGTSGGRGETQYF	TGTGCCAGCAGCCCTGGGACTAGCGGGGGACGGGGAGAGACCCAGTACTTC
TRBD2	TRBV19	TRBJ2-1	.	CASQLAGRRYEQFF	TGTGCCAGCCAACTCGCCGGGAGGAGGTATGAGCAGTTCTTC
.	TRBV7-9	TRBJ1-3	.	CASSRMRASSGNTIYF	TGTGCCAGCAGCCGGATGCGGGCCTCGTCTGGAAACACCATATATTTT
.	TRBV28	TRBJ1-1	.	CASSLVTENTEAFF	TGTGCCAGCAGTTTGGTGACAGAGAACACTGAAGCTTTCTTT
.	TRBV4-3	TRBJ2-1	once	CASSQDPTSYNEQFF	TGCGCCAGCAGCCAAGATCCTACATCCTACAATGAGCAGTTCTTC
.	TRBV11-1	TRBJ2-3	.	CASSPRGTDTQYF	TGTGCCAGCAGCCCTCGGGGCACAGATACGCAGTATTTT
.	TRBV5-8	TRBJ1-1	.	CASSLKAVSTEAFF	TGTGCCAGCAGCTTGAAGGCGGTAAGCACTGAAGCTTTCTTT
TRBD1	TRBV7-2	TRBJ1-4	.	CASSLAETGGELFF	TGTGCCAGCAGCTTAGCCGAGACAGGGGGGGAACTGTTTTTT
TRBD1	TRBV28	TRBJ1-2	.	CASRFRDRVVYGYTF	TGTGCCAGCAGGTTCCGGGACAGGGTTGTCTATGGCTACACCTTC
.	TRBV13	TRBJ2-5	.	CASSFPGQETQYF	TGTGCCAGCAGCTTCCCCGGGCAAGAGACCCAGTACTTC
TRBD1	TRBV7-9	TRBJ2-3	.	CASSLRSGTGFSDTQYF	TGTGCCAGCAGCTTAAGGAGCGGGACAGGGTTTTCGGATACGCAGTATTTT
.	TRBV11-2	TRBJ2-5	.	CASSLGARETQYF	TGTGCCAGCAGCTTAGGGGCCCGGGAGACCCAGTACTTC